The clone carrying this T cell receptor beta chain was seen more than once but under ten times. Its cognate antigen is unknown. These data belong to a study of persistence of HIV-infected CD4 T cells. The CDR3 loop spans 14 amino acids. Trimming left V 4 bases short and J 4 bases short, with 16 bases between. CDR1 is SQVTM, CDR2 ANQGSEA, per germline. Cells were stimulated with overlapping HIV-1 Gag 15-mer peptides. Sorted nonresponding memory CD4+ T cells were CD40L-negative, CD69-negative, CD45RO-high. CD8+ T cells were removed from PBMCs prior to stimulation. This was the immunoSEQ version 4 assay in survey mode. TCRdb's table, derived via immunoSEQ multiplex PCR, lists solely in-frame clones and lacks some. Counted here are roughly 35,000 clones, 82% occurring once; the ten biggest clones make up around 0.88%.

The material sequenced was cultured CD4+ T cells from PBMCs, taken from a patient who received antiretroviral therapy. The TCR comes from an adult with HIV. The donor label of this sample is uncertain. The V and J genes are TRBV29-1 and TRBJ1-2, with D unclear. CDR3 sequence: CSVAPLTGAYGYTF. DNA of the CDR3: TGCAGCGTTGCACCACTCACTGGAGCCTATGGCTACACCTTC.